A selection of T cell receptor beta chains follows, all from one sample in a study of graft-versus-host responses after intestinal transplantation. Libraries were prepared by immunoSEQ multiplex PCR; TCRdb keeps only in-frame clonotypes and omits some of them. The data show 20,000 to 25,000 clones, less than 95% seen once. The material was PBMCs, obtained 156 days after intestinal transplant. Receptor source: a human patient who received an intestinal transplant, so some T cells may come from the graft donor. Both conserved end residues are part of each CDR3. The D gene is left open where the match is weak. The size of a clone is reported for some rows only, either as once, few or many, or as a class for expanded clones.

V: TRBV19; size: -; D: -; J: TRBJ1-4; DNA: TGTGCCAGTAGCAGGACGGGTTTATCTAATGAAAAACTGTTTTTT; CDR3: CASSRTGLSNEKLFF
V: TRBV20-1; size: -; D: -; J: TRBJ2-7; DNA: TGCAGTGCTAGTCAGGTCTACGAGCAGTACTTC; CDR3: CSASQVYEQYF
V: TRBV19; size: -; D: -; J: TRBJ1-6; DNA: TGTGCCAGTAGTATACCGGGAGACGATTCACCCCTCCACTTT; CDR3: CASSIPGDDSPLHF
V: TRBV7-2; size: -; D: -; J: TRBJ2-1; DNA: TGTGCCAGCAGCTTAGCGCTCTTCGGGGACAATGAGCAGTTCTTC; CDR3: CASSLALFGDNEQFF
V: TRBV9; size: once; D: -; J: TRBJ1-1; DNA: TGTGCCAGCAGCGTATCGACCTCGAACACTGAAGCTTTCTTT; CDR3: CASSVSTSNTEAFF
V: TRBV2; size: -; D: -; J: TRBJ1-2; DNA: TGTGCCAGCAGTCGCCGTAAGGAGTATGGCTACACCTTC; CDR3: CASSRRKEYGYTF
V: TRBV12-5; size: -; D: -; J: TRBJ1-4; DNA: TGTGCTAGTGGTTCGGGCCTAAATGAAAAACTGTTTTTT; CDR3: CASGSGLNEKLFF
V: TRBV19; size: -; D: TRBD2; J: TRBJ2-7; DNA: TGTGCCATCCATACGGGGGGGGGCCCCTCCTACGAGCAGTACTTC; CDR3: CAIHTGGGPSYEQYF
V: TRBV19; size: -; D: -; J: TRBJ1-3; DNA: TGTGCCAGTAGGGCGCCGGCCTCAGGGGGAAACACCATATATTTT; CDR3: CASRAPASGGNTIYF
V: TRBV11-2; size: few; D: -; J: TRBJ2-7; DNA: TGTGCCAGCAGCAACTACGAGCAGTACTTC; CDR3: CASSNYEQYF
V: TRBV12-5; size: -; D: -; J: TRBJ1-1; DNA: TGTGCTAGTGGTTTGAACACTGAAGCTTTCTTT; CDR3: CASGLNTEAFF
V: TRBV9; size: -; D: TRBD2; J: TRBJ2-1; DNA: TGTGCCAGCAGCGTACAAAGAGCGGGGAGTGAGCAGTTCTTC; CDR3: CASSVQRAGSEQFF
V: TRBV30; size: few; D: -; J: TRBJ2-7; DNA: TGTGCCTGGGGGGGAGGGGGAGAGGTAAAACTATCCTACGAGCAGTACTTC; CDR3: CAWGGGGEVKLSYEQYF
V: TRBV5-1; size: once; D: TRBD1; J: TRBJ1-6; DNA: TGCGCCAGCAGCTTGTACGGGGACAGGGGGGTTTCACCCCTCCACTTT; CDR3: CASSLYGDRGVSPLHF
V: TRBV11-2; size: -; D: -; J: TRBJ2-2; DNA: TGTGCCAGCAGCTTAAGAAGGGGATCCACCGGGGAGCTGTTTTTT; CDR3: CASSLRRGSTGELFF
V: TRBV5-8; size: -; D: -; J: TRBJ1-2; DNA: TGTGCCAGCAGCTTTTTTTGGCCCAGCCCGGGGCTGAGCCTTAACTATGGCTACACCTTC; CDR3: CASSFFWPSPGLSLNYGYTF
V: TRBV6-5; size: -; D: TRBD1; J: TRBJ1-1; DNA: TGTGCCAGCAGGTCCGGGACAGAGAACACTGAAGCTTTCTTT; CDR3: CASRSGTENTEAFF
V: TRBV29-1; size: -; D: TRBD1; J: TRBJ1-2; DNA: TGCAGCGTTCGGACAGGGGCGGGGGTACCCTATGGCTACACCTTC; CDR3: CSVRTGAGVPYGYTF
V: TRBV5-4; size: -; D: -; J: TRBJ2-2; DNA: TGTGCCAGCAGCTCCTCGGTGGCCGGGGAGCTGTTTTTT; CDR3: CASSSSVAGELFF
V: TRBV4-3; size: -; D: TRBD2; J: TRBJ2-1; DNA: TGCGCCAGCAGCCAAGAGTGGCGGGGGGCCTATGGGCAGTTCTTC; CDR3: CASSQEWRGAYGQFF
V: TRBV27; size: once; D: TRBD1; J: TRBJ1-1; DNA: TGTGCCAGCAGACAGGGGGGTGGAAACACTGAAGCTTTCTTT; CDR3: CASRQGGGNTEAFF
V: TRBV5-1; size: -; D: -; J: TRBJ1-1; DNA: TGCGCCAGTAGCCAGGGAAACACTGAAGCTTTCTTT; CDR3: CASSQGNTEAFF